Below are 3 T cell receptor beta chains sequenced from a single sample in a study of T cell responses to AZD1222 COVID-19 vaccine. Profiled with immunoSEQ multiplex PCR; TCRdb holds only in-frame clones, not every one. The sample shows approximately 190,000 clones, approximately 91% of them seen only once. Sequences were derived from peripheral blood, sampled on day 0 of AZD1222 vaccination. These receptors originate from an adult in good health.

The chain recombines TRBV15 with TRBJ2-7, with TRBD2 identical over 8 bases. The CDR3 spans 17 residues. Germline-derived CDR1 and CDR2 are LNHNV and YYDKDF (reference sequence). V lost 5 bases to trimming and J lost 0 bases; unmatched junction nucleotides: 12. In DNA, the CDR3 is TGTGCCACCAGCCGCGGGGGGTTAACGGGACGCTCCTACGAGCAGTACTTC. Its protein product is CATSRGGLTGRSYEQYF.

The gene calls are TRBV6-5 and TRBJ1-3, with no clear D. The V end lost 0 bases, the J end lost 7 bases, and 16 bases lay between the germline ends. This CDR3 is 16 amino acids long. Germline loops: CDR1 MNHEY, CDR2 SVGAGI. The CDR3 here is CASSYSNMGSGNTIYF. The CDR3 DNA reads TGTGCCAGCAGTTACTCGAATATGGGGTCCGGTAACACCATATATTTT.

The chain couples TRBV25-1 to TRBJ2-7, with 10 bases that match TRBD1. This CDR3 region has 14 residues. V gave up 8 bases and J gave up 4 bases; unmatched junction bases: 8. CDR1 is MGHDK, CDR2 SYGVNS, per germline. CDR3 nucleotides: TGTGCCAGCGGGGGGACAGGGGAGAGTTACGAGCAGTACTTC. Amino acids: CASGGTGESYEQYF.